This record looks at one T cell receptor (beta chain) sequence and its context. Its specificity is not known. The sample comes from a study of long-term antiretroviral therapy in people with HIV. Cryopreserved PBMC samples of roughly 0.9-10 million cells were used for DNA extraction. At survey level, the immunoSEQ assay was run in its v3.0 version. Researchers set sequencing to target roughly 35,000-50,000 T-cell genomes per sample. The table came from immunoSEQ multiplex PCR; TCRdb's copy has only in-frame clones and leaves some out. The sample has 26,000 or so clones, approximately 82% seen once. Whole-study findings and limits: Following ART, diversity rose but still fell short of transplant donor controls. Data on ART adherence, viral resistance or therapy changes were unavailable.

This TCR was sampled from a man aged 18 to 35 with HIV. Sequencing used unsorted PBMCs, obtained 3 years after starting antiretroviral therapy.

The CDR3 coding sequence is TGTGCCAGCTCACTTGGGACAGCTGAGCAGTACGTC. Residues: CASSLGTAEQYV. The chain employs TRBV18 and TRBJ2-7, with TRBD1 identical over 7 bases. V gave up 4 bases and J gave up 7 bases; unmatched junction bases: 4. Germline loops: CDR1 KGHSH, CDR2 LQKENI. This CDR3 is 12 amino acids long.